Presented here are 24 T cell receptor beta chains from one specimen sequenced in a study of blood T cells in healthy people across ages. The second PCR ran roughly 6 to 11 cycles with a sample-barcoded 5' primer and J-beta primers. TCRdb re-derived calls from the 5' RACE reads in MiXCR, one entry per CDR3 protein. The table includes hundreds of thousands of distinct CDR3 sequences, more than 55% detected once. Sequencing was done on a sample of blood. Every receptor here comes from a man between 35 and 55 years old in good health.

This clonotype was observed a handful of times. The V gene is TRBV7-2, the J gene TRBJ2-3; 9 bases are shared with TRBD1. The germline gives CDR1 SGHTA, CDR2 FQGNSA. The V and J ends lost 4 bases and 4 bases, in that order; junction bases with no gene match: 3. The CDR3 contains 14 residues. CDR3 residues: CASSSDRGADTQYF. The CDR3, as DNA: TGTGCCAGCAGCTCGGACAGGGGAGCAGATACGCAGTATTTT.

V is TRBV27 and J is TRBJ1-5; 8 bases fit TRBD1. The length of the CDR3 is 15 residues. Losses at the gene ends were 8 bases for V and 4 bases for J; bases not matched to a gene: 10. Per germline, CDR1 MNHEY and CDR2 SMNVEV (reference sequence). The DNA for the CDR3 is TGTGCCAGCTCAGCTCAGGGGGCAGGAAATCAGCCCCAGCATTTT. The encoded protein is CASSAQGAGNQPQHF.

The rearrangement joins TRBV2 to TRBJ2-1, with 10 bases matching TRBD2. Germline V gives CDR1 SNHLY, CDR2 FYNNEI. J was trimmed by 13 bases and V by 6 bases; bases with no gene match: 12. This CDR3 region has 14 residues. CDR3 nucleotide sequence: TGTGCCAGCAGCGAACAAAGCGGGGGGGACGACCAGTTCTTC. Translating gives CASSEQSGGDDQFF.

J is TRBJ2-4 and V is TRBV11-1, with 8 positions matching TRBD2. The J call is uncertain, as TRBJ2-7 better fits the DNA end. The CDR3 length is 15 residues. Germline V gene data show CDR1 as SGHAT and CDR2 as FQDESV (reference sequence). Here the CDR3 reads CASSLTSGGGYEQYF. As DNA, the CDR3 is TGTGCCAGCAGCTTAACTAGCGGAGGGGGCTACGAGCAGTACTTC.

V and J are TRBV7-2 and TRBJ1-4; unclear D gene. V was shortened by 4 bases and J by 5 bases, with 17 bases between the two germline ends. The CDR3 spans 16 residues. Germline CDR1 is SGHTA and CDR2 is FQGNSA. This CDR3 is CASSSNLGNPNEKLFF. DNA for the CDR3: TGTGCCAGCAGCTCAAATCTTGGGAACCCGAATGAAAAACTGTTTTTT.

This clonotype showed up just a few times. CDR3 sequence (DNA): TGCAGTGCTAGAGGCCTAGACAGGGGGCAGTTCTTC. It specifies CSARGLDRGQFF. The chain recombines TRBV20-1 with TRBJ2-1; 8 bases match TRBD1. J was trimmed by 12 bases and V by 1 base; bases with no gene match: 5. The CDR3 covers 12 residues. Per germline, CDR1 DFQATT and CDR2 SNEGSKA (reference sequence).

This clonotype was counted only a few times. The chain employs TRBV4-2 and TRBJ1-2, with 8 bases lining up with TRBD1. With V trimmed by 0 bases and J by 3 bases, 3 bases remained unmatched. There are 15 residues in the CDR3. The germline V gene has CDR1 LGHNA and CDR2 YNFKEQ. CDR3: CASSQDPGGHYGYTF. Here the CDR3 DNA reads TGTGCCAGCAGCCAAGATCCAGGGGGCCACTATGGCTACACCTTC.

CDR3 nucleotides: TGCGCCAGCAGCCTCGGCCTCAGGACAGGGAAAGAGACCCAGTACTTC. This encodes CASSLGLRTGKETQYF. The V call is TRBV5-1, the J call TRBJ2-5; 8 nucleotides align to TRBD1. CDR1 and CDR2 (germline): SGHRS, YFSETQ. The CDR3 consists of 16 residues. Trimming removed 4 bases from V and 3 bases from J; junction bases left unmatched: 11. Together with reference TRBV5-1 and TRBJ2-5, the CDR3 gives the full variable domain: KAGVTQTPRYLIKTRGQQVTLSCSPISGHRSVSWYQQTPGQGLQFLFEYFSETQRNKGNFPGRFSGRQFSNSRSEMNVSTLELGDSALYLCASSLGLRTGKETQYFGPGTRLLVL.

In its sample, this clonotype was seen a few times. As DNA, the CDR3 is TGTGCCAGCAGCTTATTGGCAGGGAACCAAGAGACCCAGTACTTC. This codes for CASSLLAGNQETQYF. This chain joins TRBV7-2 and TRBJ2-5; a weak D match, TRBD1 (5 bases). The CDR3 length is 15 residues. Deletions cut 2 bases from V and 0 bases from J, with 10 bases between. CDR1 and CDR2 (germline): SGHTA, FQGNSA. The full variable domain, with the rest looked up from reference TRBV7-2 and TRBJ2-5, is GAGVSQSPSNKVTEKGKDVELRCDPISGHTALYWYRQSLGQGLEFLIYFQGNSAPDKSGLPSDRFSAERTGGSVSTLTIQRTQQEDSAVYLCASSLLAGNQETQYFGPGTRLLVL.

The chain combines TRBV7-8 with TRBJ1-2; 7 positions match TRBD1. After removal of 6 bases from V and 0 bases from J, the junction contained 16 bases not matched to a gene. The CDR3 has 18 amino acids. Germline CDR1 reads SGHVS; CDR2 reads FQNEAQ. This CDR3 is CASRGGEWGDSTNYGYTF. As DNA, the CDR3 is TGTGCCAGCAGGGGAGGAGAATGGGGGGACAGTACTAACTATGGCTACACCTTC.

The genes are TRBV14 and TRBJ2-3; D might be TRBD2 (6 bases). Germline loops: CDR1 SGHDN, CDR2 FVKESK. Trimming removed 4 bases from V and 0 bases from J, with 14 bases in between. The CDR3 loop spans 16 amino acids. The CDR3 nucleotides read TGTGCCAGCAGCCTGGGGCTAGCGATTAGCACAGATACGCAGTATTTT. Protein product: CASSLGLAISTDTQYF.

This clonotype was seen repeatedly, ten times or more. The gene calls are TRBV5-5 and TRBJ2-1, with 7 bases aligning to TRBD1. The V gene's germline CDR1 is SGHKS and CDR2 YYEKEE (reference sequence). The V segment lost 4 bases and the J segment 1 base; nucleotides outside the gene matches: 5. This CDR3 comprises 15 residues. The CDR3 DNA follows: TGTGCCAGCAGCCAAGACAGGGTATCCTACAATGAGCAGTTCTTC. Translated: CASSQDRVSYNEQFF.

This chain uses TRBV7-2 with TRBJ2-4; the D is unclear. CDR1 and CDR2 (germline): SGHTA, FQGNSA. The CDR3 is made up of 14 amino acids. Trimming left V 8 bases short and J 1 base short, with 12 bases between. In DNA, the CDR3 is TGTGCCAGCGGGTGGATGCTTGCCAAAAACATTCAGTACTTC. This codes for CASGWMLAKNIQYF. Full variable domain (outside the CDR3, taken from reference TRBV7-2 and TRBJ2-4): GAGVSQSPSNKVTEKGKDVELRCDPISGHTALYWYRQSLGQGLEFLIYFQGNSAPDKSGLPSDRFSAERTGGSVSTLTIQRTQQEDSAVYLCASGWMLAKNIQYFGAGTRLSVL.

The chain joins TRBV25-1 to TRBJ2-4, with 10 bases matching TRBD1. The J segment lost 1 base and the V segment lost 6 bases, leaving 12 bases of the junction unmatched. The germline V gene encodes CDR1 MGHDK and CDR2 SYGVNS. This CDR3 comprises 18 residues. The CDR3 sequence is CASSLSGTGVVAKNIQYF. The CDR3 region has the DNA TGTGCCAGCAGCTTGTCCGGGACAGGGGTTGTTGCCAAAAACATTCAGTACTTC.

This clonotype has only a few counts. V usage is TRBV24-1 and J usage is TRBJ1-2; D gene ambiguous. There are 14 residues in the CDR3. V was pared by 7 bases and J by 3 bases, with 14 bases between. Germline assignment: CDR1 KGHDR and CDR2 SFDVKD. CDR3 sequence reads: CATSLSEADYGYTF. DNA for the CDR3: TGTGCCACCAGCCTATCCGAGGCGGACTATGGCTACACCTTC.

This chain connects TRBV28 to TRBJ2-1, with 8 positions matching TRBD2. There are 16 residues in the CDR3. Germline-derived CDR1 and CDR2 are MDHEN and SYDVKM. Trimming removed 2 bases from V and 2 bases from J; junction bases left unmatched: 5. The CDR3 here is CASSLASGGPYNEQFF. CDR3 DNA sequence: TGTGCCAGCAGTTTAGCCTCGGGGGGGCCCTACAATGAGCAGTTCTTC.

This chain links TRBV7-6 with TRBJ1-1; D is ambiguous. The ends were cut back, 2 bases at V and 8 bases at J, with 9 bases in the middle. The germline gives CDR1 SGHVS, CDR2 FNYEAQ. The CDR3 consists of 12 residues. CDR3 residues: CASSLWAEEAFF. The DNA for the CDR3 is TGTGCCAGCAGCTTATGGGCCGAGGAAGCTTTCTTT.

This clonotype was seen a few times. This chain connects TRBV6-2 or TRBV6-3 to TRBJ2-6; TRBD1 agrees at 7 bases. V lost 6 bases, J lost 0 bases, and 8 bases stayed unmatched. In germline, CDR1 is MNHEY, CDR2 SVGEGT. The CDR3 length is 17 residues. This CDR3 reads CASSPGTASSGANVLTF. In DNA, the CDR3 is TGTGCCAGCAGCCCCGGGACAGCAAGCTCTGGGGCCAACGTCCTGACTTTC.

This clonotype was seen once. V usage is TRBV20-1 and J usage is TRBJ2-4; 9 bases line up with TRBD1. The DNA end is more similar to TRBJ2-7, so the J call may be wrong. This CDR3 is 12 amino acids long. Germline V gives CDR1 DFQATT, CDR2 SNEGSKA (reference sequence). CDR3 amino acids: CSAGQGSHEQYF. The CDR3, as DNA: TGCAGTGCGGGACAGGGAAGCCACGAGCAGTACTTC.

There are a few counts of this clonotype. The chain couples TRBV25-1 to TRBJ1-2; TRBD1 agrees at 7 bases. Germline CDR1 MGHDK, CDR2 SYGVNS. This CDR3 contains 16 residues. V shed 1 base, J shed 0 bases, and the junction held 5 bases outside the gene matches. The CDR3 DNA is TGTGCCAGCAGTGAATCGACAGGGACAGCTAACTATGGCTACACCTTC. Encoded protein: CASSESTGTANYGYTF.

V usage is TRBV24-1 and J usage is TRBJ2-1, with 8 bases aligning to TRBD1. Trimming took 8 bases from V and 5 from J; bases not matched to a gene: 4. The CDR3 totals 13 residues. CDR1 KGHDR and CDR2 SFDVKD come from the germline V gene. CDR3 DNA sequence: TGTGCCACCATGGGACAGGAGAACAATGAGCAGTTCTTC. Translation: CATMGQENNEQFF.

This rearrangement joins TRBV9 to TRBJ2-1; D uncertain. The ends were cut back, 0 bases at V and 8 bases at J, with 6 bases in the middle. This CDR3 spans 12 amino acids. The germline CDR1 and CDR2 sequences are SGDLS and YYNGEE. As DNA, the CDR3 is TGTGCCAGCAGCGTAGAAAGCGATGAGCAGTTCTTC. It encodes CASSVESDEQFF.

This clonotype turned up a few times. J is TRBJ1-2 and V is TRBV7-9, with D possibly TRBD1 on 6 matching bases. The CDR3 is 15 residues long. Between the trimmed V and J ends, which lost 5 bases and 6 bases, there was a span of 19 bases. Germline V gene sequence: CDR1 SEHNR, CDR2 FQNEAQ (reference sequence). The CDR3 is CASSPGQSPLHGYTF. The CDR3 DNA reads as TGTGCCAGCAGCCCAGGACAGTCCCCTCTACATGGCTACACCTTC.

The genes are TRBV9 and TRBJ2-3; 12 nucleotides line up with TRBD2. The CDR3 has 16 amino acids. Germline CDR1 SGDLS, CDR2 YYNGEE. V lost 4 bases and J lost 3; bases outside the gene matches: 6. As DNA, the CDR3 is TGTGCCAGCAGCCCGTGGACTAGCGGGATAACAGATACGCAGTATTTT. Translating it yields CASSPWTSGITDTQYF.